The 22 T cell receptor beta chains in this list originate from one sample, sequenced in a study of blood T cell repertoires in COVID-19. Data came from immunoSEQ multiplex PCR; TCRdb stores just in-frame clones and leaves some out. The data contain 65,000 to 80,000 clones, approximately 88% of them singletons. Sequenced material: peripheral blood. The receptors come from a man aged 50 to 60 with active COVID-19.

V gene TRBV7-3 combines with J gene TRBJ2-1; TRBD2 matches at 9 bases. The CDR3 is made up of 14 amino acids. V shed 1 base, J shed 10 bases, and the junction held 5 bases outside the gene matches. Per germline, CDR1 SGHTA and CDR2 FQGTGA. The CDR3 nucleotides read TGTGCCAGCAGCTTAAGCGGGGGGGCCTGGGAGCAGTTCTTC. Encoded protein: CASSLSGGAWEQFF. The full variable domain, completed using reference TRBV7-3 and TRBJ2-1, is GAGVSQTPSNKVTEKGKYVELRCDPISGHTALYWYRQSLGQGPEFLIYFQGTGAADDSGLPNDRFFAVRPEGSVSTLKIQRTERGDSAVYLCASSLSGGAWEQFFGPGTRLTVL.

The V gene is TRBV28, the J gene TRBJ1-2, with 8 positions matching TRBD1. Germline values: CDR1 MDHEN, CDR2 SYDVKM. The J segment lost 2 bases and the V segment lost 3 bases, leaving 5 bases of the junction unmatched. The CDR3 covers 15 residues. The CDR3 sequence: CASSFGQGANYGYTF. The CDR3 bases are TGTGCCAGCAGTTTCGGGCAGGGGGCGAACTATGGCTACACCTTC.

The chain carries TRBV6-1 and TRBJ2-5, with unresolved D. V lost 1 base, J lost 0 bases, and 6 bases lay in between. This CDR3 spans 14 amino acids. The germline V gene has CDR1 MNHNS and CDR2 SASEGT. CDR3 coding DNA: TGTGCCAGCAGTGAAGGGCAGGACCAAGAGACCCAGTACTTC. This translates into CASSEGQDQETQYF.

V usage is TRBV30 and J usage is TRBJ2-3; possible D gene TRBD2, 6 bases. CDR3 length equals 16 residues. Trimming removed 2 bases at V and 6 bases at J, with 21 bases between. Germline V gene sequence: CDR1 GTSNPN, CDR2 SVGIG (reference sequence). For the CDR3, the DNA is TGTGCCTGGAGTTTCTCTCCGGGACTCAATCTGGATACGCAGTATTTT. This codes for CAWSFSPGLNLDTQYF.

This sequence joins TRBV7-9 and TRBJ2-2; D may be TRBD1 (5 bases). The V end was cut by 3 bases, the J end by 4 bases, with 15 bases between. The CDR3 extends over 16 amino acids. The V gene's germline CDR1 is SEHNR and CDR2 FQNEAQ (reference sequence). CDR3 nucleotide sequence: TGTGCCAGCAGCTTCTCGTCGAACAGGATCACCGGGGAGCTGTTTTTT. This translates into CASSFSSNRITGELFF.

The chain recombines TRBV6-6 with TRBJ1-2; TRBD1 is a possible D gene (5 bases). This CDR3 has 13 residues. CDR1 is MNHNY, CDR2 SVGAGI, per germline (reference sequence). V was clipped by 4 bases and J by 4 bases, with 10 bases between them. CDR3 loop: CASSSAGGYGYTF. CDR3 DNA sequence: TGTGCCAGCAGTTCCGCGGGGGGCTATGGCTACACCTTC.

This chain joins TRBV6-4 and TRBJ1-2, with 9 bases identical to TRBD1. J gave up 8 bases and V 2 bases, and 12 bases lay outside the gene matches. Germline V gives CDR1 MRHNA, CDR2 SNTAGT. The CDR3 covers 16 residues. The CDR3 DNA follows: TGTGCCAGCAGTGACGGCCCGGGACAGGGCATGGGGGGCTACACCTTC. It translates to CASSDGPGQGMGGYTF.

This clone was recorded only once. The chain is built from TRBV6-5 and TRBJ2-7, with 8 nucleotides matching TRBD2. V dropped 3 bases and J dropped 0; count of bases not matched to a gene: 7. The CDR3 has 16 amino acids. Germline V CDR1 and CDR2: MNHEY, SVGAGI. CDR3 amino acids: CASSYTGGSSSYEQYF. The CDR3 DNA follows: TGTGCCAGCAGTTATACGGGAGGGTCCAGCTCCTACGAGCAGTACTTC.

The CDR3 region is CASSTDRGDQPQHF. CDR3 nucleotides: TGTGCCAGCAGTACGGACAGGGGGGACCAGCCCCAGCATTTT. The chain links TRBV2 to TRBJ1-5, with 10 bases matching TRBD1. Germline values: CDR1 SNHLY, CDR2 FYNNEI. The junction had 5 bases not matched to a gene; V was cut back by 5 bases and J by 7 bases. This CDR3 spans 14 amino acids.

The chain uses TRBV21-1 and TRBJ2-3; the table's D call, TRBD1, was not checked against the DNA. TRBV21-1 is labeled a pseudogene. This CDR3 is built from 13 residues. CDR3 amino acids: CASSSRQGKKQYF. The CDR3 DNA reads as TGTGCCAGCAGCAGCAGACAGGGGAAGAAGCAGTATTTT.

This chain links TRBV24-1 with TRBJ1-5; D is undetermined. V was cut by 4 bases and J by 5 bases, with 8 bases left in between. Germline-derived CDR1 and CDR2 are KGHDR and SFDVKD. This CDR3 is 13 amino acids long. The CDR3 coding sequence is TGTGCCACCAGTGACCCGGGGTATCAGCCCCAGCATTTT. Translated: CATSDPGYQPQHF.

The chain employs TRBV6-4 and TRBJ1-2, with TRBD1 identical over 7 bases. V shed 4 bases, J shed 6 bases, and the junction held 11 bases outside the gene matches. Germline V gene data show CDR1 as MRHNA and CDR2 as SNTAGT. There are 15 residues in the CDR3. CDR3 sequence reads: CASSGSSTGMNGYTF. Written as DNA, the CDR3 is TGTGCCAGCAGTGGGAGTTCGACAGGGATGAATGGCTACACCTTC.

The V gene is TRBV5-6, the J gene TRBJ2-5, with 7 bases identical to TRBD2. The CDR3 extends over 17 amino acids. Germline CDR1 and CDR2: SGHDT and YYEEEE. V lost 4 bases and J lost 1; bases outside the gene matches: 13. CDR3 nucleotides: TGTGCCAGCAGCAAACCGCCGGGGGGAGCGGCCCAAGAGACCCAGTACTTC. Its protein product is CASSKPPGGAAQETQYF.

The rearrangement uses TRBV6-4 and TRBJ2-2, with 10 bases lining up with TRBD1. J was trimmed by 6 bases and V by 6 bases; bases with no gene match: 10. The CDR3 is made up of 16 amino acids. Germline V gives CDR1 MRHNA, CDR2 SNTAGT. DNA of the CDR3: TGTGCCAGCAGGATAGAGGGGGACAGGGGTGCCGGGGAGCTGTTTTTT. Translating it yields CASRIEGDRGAGELFF.

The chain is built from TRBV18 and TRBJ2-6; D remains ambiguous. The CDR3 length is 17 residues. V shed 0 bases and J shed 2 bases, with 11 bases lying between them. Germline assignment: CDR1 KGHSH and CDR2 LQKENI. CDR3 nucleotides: TGTGCCAGCTCACCACCGGCAGGTACTCCTGGGGCCAACGTCCTGACTTTC. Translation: CASSPPAGTPGANVLTF. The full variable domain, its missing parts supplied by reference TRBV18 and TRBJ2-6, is NAGVMQNPRHLVRRRGQEARLRCSPMKGHSHVYWYRQLPEEGLKFMVYLQKENIIDESGMPKERFSAEFPKEGPSILRIQQVVRGDSAAYFCASSPPAGTPGANVLTFGAGSRLTVL.

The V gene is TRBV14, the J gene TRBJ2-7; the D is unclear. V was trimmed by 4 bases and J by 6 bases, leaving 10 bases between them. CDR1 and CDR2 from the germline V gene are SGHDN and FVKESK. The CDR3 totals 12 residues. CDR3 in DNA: TGTGCCAGCAGCCCCGCGTCCCGCGAGCAGTACTTC. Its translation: CASSPASREQYF.

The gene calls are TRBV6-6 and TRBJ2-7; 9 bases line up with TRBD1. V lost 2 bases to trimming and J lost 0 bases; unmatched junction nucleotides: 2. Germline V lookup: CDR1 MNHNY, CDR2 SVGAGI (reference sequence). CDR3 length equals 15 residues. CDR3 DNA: TGTGCCAGCAGTTACCCGGGACAGGGCTCCTACGAGCAGTACTTC. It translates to CASSYPGQGSYEQYF.

The CDR3 bases are TGCACCAGCAGCCTGGGACTAGCTGATGAGCAGTTCTTC. Translating it yields CTSSLGLADEQFF. This chain links TRBV1 with TRBJ2-1; the D segment call TRBD2 is taken from the table without a DNA check. TRBV1 is described as a pseudogene. CDR3 length: 13 amino acids.

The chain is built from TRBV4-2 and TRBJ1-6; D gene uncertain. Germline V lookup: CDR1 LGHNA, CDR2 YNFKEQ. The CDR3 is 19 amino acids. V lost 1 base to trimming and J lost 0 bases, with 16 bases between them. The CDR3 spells CASSQVLEGKSSYNSPLHF. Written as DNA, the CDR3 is TGTGCCAGCAGCCAAGTTCTAGAGGGAAAAAGCTCCTATAATTCACCCCTCCACTTT.

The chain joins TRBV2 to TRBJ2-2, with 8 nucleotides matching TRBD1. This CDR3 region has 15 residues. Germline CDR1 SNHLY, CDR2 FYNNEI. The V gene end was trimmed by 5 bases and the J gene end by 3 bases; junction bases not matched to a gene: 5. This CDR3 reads CASSTGGQDTGELFF. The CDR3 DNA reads TGTGCCAGCAGTACCGGGGGACAGGACACCGGGGAGCTGTTTTTT.

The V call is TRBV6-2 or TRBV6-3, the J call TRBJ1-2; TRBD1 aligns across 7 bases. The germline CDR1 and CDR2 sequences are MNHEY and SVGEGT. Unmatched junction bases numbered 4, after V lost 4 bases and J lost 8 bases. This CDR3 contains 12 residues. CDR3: CASSLQGSGYTF. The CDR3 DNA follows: TGTGCCAGCAGTTTACAGGGGAGCGGCTACACCTTC.

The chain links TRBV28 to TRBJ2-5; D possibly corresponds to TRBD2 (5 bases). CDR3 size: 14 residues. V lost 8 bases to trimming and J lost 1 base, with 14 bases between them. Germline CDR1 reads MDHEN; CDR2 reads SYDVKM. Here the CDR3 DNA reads TGTGCCAGCTCGGGCGGGCGCCTCCAAGAGACCCAGTACTTC. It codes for CASSGGRLQETQYF.